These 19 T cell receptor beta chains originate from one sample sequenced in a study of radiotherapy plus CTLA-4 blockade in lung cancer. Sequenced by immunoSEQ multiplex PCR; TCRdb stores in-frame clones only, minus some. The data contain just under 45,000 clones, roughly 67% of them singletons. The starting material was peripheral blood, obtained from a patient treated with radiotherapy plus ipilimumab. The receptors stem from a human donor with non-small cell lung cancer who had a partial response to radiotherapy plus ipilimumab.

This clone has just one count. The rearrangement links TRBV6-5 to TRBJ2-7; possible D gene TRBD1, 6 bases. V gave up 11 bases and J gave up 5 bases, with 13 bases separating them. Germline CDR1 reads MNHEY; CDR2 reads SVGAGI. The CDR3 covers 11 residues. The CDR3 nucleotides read TGTGCCTCTTCCAGGGGAGACGAGCAGTACTTC. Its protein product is CASSRGDEQYF.

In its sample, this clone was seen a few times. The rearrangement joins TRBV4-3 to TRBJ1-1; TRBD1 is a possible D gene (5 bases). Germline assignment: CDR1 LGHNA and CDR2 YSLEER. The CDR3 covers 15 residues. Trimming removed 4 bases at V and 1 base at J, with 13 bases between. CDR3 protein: CASSLRGAANTEAFF. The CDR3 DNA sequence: TGCGCCAGCAGCCTACGCGGGGCAGCGAACACTGAAGCTTTCTTT.

The CDR3 reads CASRPTTLNNSPLHF. The DNA of the CDR3 is TGTGCCAGCAGACCAACGACACTGAATAATTCACCCCTCCACTTT. The chain carries TRBV6-1 and TRBJ1-6; D uncertain. CDR1 and CDR2 (germline): MNHNS, SASEGT. V was trimmed by 6 bases and J by 5 bases, leaving 14 bases between them. The CDR3 loop spans 15 amino acids.

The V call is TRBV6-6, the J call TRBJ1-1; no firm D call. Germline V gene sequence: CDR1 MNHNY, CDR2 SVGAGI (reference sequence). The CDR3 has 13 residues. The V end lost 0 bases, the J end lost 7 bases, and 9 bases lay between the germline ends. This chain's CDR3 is CASSYSAAGEAFF. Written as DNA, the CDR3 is TGTGCCAGCAGTTACTCGGCGGCTGGTGAAGCTTTCTTT.

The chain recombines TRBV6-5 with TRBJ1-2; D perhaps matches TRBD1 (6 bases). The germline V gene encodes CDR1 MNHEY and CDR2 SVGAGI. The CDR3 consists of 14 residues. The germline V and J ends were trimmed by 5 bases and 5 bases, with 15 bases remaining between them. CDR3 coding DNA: TGTGCCAGCAGTCCGGGACAAACTTATTATGGCTACACCTTC. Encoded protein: CASSPGQTYYGYTF.

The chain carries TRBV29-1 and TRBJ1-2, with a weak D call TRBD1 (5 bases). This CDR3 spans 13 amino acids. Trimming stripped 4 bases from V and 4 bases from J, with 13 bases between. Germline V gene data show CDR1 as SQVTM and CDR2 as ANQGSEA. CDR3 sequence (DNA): TGCAGCGTTGGGACACAGCAGAGCTATGGCTACACCTTC. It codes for CSVGTQQSYGYTF.

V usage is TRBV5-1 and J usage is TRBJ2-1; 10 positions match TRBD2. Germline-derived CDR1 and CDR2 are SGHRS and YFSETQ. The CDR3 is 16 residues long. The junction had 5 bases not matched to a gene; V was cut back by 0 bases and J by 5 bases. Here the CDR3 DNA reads TGCGCCAGCAGCTTGGGTGGACTAGCGGATAACAATGAGCAGTTCTTC. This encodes CASSLGGLADNNEQFF.

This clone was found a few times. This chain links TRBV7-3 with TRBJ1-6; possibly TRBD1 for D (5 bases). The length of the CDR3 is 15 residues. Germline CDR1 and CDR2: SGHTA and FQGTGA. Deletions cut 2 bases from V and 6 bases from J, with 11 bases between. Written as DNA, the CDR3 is TGTGCCAGCAGCTTATCCGGGGGGGGTAATTCACCCCTCCACTTT. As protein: CASSLSGGGNSPLHF.

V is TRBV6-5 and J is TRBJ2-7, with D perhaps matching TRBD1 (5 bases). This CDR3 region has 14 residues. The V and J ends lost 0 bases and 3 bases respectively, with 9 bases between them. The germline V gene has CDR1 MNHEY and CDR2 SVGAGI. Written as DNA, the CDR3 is TGTGCCAGCAGTTACTCGGGTGACAGCTACGAGCAGTACTTC. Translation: CASSYSGDSYEQYF.

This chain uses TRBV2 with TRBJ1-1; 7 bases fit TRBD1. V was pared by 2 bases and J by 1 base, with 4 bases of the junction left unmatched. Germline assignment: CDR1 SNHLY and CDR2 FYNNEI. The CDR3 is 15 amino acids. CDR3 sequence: CASSELGGPNTEAFF. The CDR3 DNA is TGTGCCAGCAGTGAATTAGGGGGCCCGAACACTGAAGCTTTCTTT.

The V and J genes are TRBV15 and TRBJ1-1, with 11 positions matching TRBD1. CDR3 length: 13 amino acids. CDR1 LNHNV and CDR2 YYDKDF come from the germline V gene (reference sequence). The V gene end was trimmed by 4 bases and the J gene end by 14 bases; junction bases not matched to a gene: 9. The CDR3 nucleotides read TGTGCCACCAGCATGGACAGGGGGCGAGGCGTATTCTTT. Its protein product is CATSMDRGRGVFF.

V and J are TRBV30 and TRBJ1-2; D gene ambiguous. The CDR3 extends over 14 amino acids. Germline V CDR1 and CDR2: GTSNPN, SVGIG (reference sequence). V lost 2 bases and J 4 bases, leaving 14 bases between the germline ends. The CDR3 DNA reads TGTGCCTGGAGTTACCTACCCGGGTCCTATGGCTACACCTTC. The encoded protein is CAWSYLPGSYGYTF.

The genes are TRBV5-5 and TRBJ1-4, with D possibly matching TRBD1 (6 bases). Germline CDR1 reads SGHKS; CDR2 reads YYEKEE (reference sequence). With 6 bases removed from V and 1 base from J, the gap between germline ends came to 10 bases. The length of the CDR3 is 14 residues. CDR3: CASNQGKTNEKLFF. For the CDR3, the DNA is TGTGCCAGCAACCAGGGGAAAACTAATGAAAAACTGTTTTTT.

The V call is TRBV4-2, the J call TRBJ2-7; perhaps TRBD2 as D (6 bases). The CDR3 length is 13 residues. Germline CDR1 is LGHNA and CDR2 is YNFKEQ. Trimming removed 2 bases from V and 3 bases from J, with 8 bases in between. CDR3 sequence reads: CASSQKGLYEQYF. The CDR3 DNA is TGTGCCAGCAGCCAAAAGGGACTCTACGAGCAGTACTTC.

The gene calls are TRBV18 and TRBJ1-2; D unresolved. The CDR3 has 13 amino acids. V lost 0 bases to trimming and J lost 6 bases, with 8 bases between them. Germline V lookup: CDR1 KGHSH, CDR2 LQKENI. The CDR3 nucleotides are TGTGCCAGCTCACCACCGGGGAGTAATGGCTACACCTTC. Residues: CASSPPGSNGYTF.

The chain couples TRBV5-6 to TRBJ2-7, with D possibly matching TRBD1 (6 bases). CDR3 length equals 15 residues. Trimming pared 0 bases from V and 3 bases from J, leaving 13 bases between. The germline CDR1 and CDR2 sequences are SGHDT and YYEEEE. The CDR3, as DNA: TGTGCCAGCAGCTTGGTTGGACAGAAAAGCTACGAGCAGTACTTC. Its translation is CASSLVGQKSYEQYF.

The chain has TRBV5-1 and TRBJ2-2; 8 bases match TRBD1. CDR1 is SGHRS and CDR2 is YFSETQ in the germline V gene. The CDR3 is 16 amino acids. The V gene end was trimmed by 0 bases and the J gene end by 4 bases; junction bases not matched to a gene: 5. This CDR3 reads CASSLARGPGTGELFF. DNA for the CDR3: TGCGCCAGCAGCTTGGCCAGGGGGCCGGGCACCGGGGAGCTGTTTTTT.

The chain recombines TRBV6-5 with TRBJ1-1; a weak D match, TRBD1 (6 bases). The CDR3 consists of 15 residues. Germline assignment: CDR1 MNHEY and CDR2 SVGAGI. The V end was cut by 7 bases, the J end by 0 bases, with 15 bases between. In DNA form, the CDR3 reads TGTGCCAGCACAGAGAGCGGGGGCCTGAACACTGAAGCTTTCTTT. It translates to CASTESGGLNTEAFF.

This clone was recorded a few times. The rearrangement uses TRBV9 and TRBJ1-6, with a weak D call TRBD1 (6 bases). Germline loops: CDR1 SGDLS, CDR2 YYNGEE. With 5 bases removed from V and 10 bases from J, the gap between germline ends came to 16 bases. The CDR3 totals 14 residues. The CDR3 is CASSLTGFISPLHF. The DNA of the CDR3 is TGTGCCAGCAGTCTTACAGGGTTTATCTCACCCCTCCACTTT.